This TCR beta chain was recorded in a study of early T cells in non-severe SARS-CoV-2 infection (dated by TCRdb to the early 2020s). As for the study more broadly: TCR sequencing used bulk RNA from unsorted whole blood, so alpha and beta chains could not be paired.

In this sample, this clonotype turned up a few times. Its antigen remains undetermined. No much larger clonotype is one base removed from it; base qualities were not supplied. The study at large found these results: VDJdb matching was skewed toward anti-spike CD8 responses and likely underestimated virus-specific expansions, missing private and CD4 specificities.

At the junction V is shortened by 8 bases and J by 4 bases, with 14 bases in between. Counted from cysteine to phenylalanine, this CDR3 has 13 amino acids. Only CDR3 DNA is held: 39 bases, read in frame from base 1. Set within a cohort of healthcare workers in London, UK, this nested case-control study involved weekly PCR testing of nasopharyngeal swabs along with blood sampling. Healthcare workers were recruited between 23 and 31 March 2020, during the week of the UK lockdown, and were followed weekly for up to about 16 weeks. Receptors were amplified or captured by 5' RACE. Reads for this sample came from a NextSeq 500. The TCR library protocol attached unique molecular identifiers to individual cDNA molecules to correct for sequencing error and PCR bias. Both TCR alpha and beta chains were sequenced, and tight co-correlation was observed between alpha and beta sequence abundances in each sample. The study's processing was this. Decombinator V4 was used to annotate TCR sequences for V gene, J gene and CDR3. TCRs were defined as expanded if a significant change between any two time points was detected under a Poisson model with p below 0.0001. TCR abundances were normalised to the total number of TCRs sequenced in each sample and reported as counts per million. TRAV1-2 paired with TRAJ12, TRAJ20 or TRAJ33 defined MAIT TCRs, while TRAV10 paired with TRAJ18 defined iNKT TCRs. VDJdb, accessed 1 November 2021, was searched for CMV, EBV and SARS-CoV-2 annotated TCRs, with TCRs annotated for multiple antigens excluded. TCRdb cleaned the public reads at Q25 with fastp, built clones with MiXCR and kept in-frame beta chains. Rows are unified per CDR3 protein, each entry keeping the most common DNA and genes. TCRdb assigned the V and J calls; the authors' analysis was not used. This sample comprises about 48,000 distinct CDR3 sequences, around 10% of them detected only once. The top ten clones comprise almost 8.5% of the sample.

The sequence was collected from an adult who was a healthcare worker with PCR-confirmed SARS-CoV-2 infection or an uninfected control (not recorded which). The V gene is TRBV12-3 or TRBV12-4 and the J gene is TRBJ1-1; the D gene is possibly TRBD1, with 5 bases matching. The sequenced sample consisted of whole blood. The DNA is as follows: TGTGCCAGCGGTCCAGGGAGGGTCACTGAAGCTTTCTTT. Protein translation: CASGPGRVTEAFF.